The 8 T cell receptor beta chains below were found in one sample sequenced in a study of neurological immune-mediated disorders. TCRdb re-called the 5' RACE reads through MiXCR, storing one row per CDR3 protein. Of over 45,000 distinct CDR3 sequences listed, roughly 24% were seen once; the top ten hold more than 20%. What was sequenced was PBMCs. These receptors all come from a woman in her 70s in good health.

At least ten counts were recorded for this clonotype. J is TRBJ1-1 and V is TRBV15; D unclear. Germline V gene data show CDR1 as LNHNV and CDR2 as YYDKDF (reference sequence). This CDR3 spans 14 amino acids. Trimming removed 0 bases from V and 1 base from J, with 6 bases in between. CDR3 protein: CATSRESTNTEAFF. The CDR3 DNA reads as TGTGCCACCAGCAGAGAATCGACGAACACTGAAGCTTTCTTT.

This clonotype appeared many times. The CDR3 loop reads CSVKPDQETQYF. The CDR3 DNA reads as TGCAGCGTGAAGCCTGACCAAGAGACCCAGTACTTC. V usage is TRBV29-1 and J usage is TRBJ2-5; the D is unclear. The CDR3 runs 12 residues. Trimming took 6 bases from V and 0 from J, leaving 8 bases between them. Germline CDR1 SQVTM, CDR2 ANQGSEA.

This clonotype was counted many times. CDR3 in amino acids: CASRFDRWETQYF. CDR3 DNA sequence: TGCGCCAGCAGATTTGACAGGTGGGAGACCCAGTACTTC. The V gene is TRBV5-1, the J gene TRBJ2-5; the D gene is possibly TRBD1 (6 bases). The CDR3 runs 13 residues. Germline V gives CDR1 SGHRS, CDR2 YFSETQ. V was shortened by 5 bases and J by 5 bases, with 13 bases between the two germline ends.

This clonotype was observed many times. The V and J genes are TRBV7-2 and TRBJ2-7, with TRBD2 as a possible D gene (6 bases). The CDR3 covers 13 residues. V was clipped by 4 bases and J by 6 bases, with 13 bases between them. Germline V lookup: CDR1 SGHTA, CDR2 FQGNSA. As DNA, the CDR3 is TGTGCCAGCAGCTCGCGGGACCGCTCCGAGCAGTACTTC. Translated: CASSSRDRSEQYF.

At least ten counts were recorded for this clonotype. This chain joins TRBV15 and TRBJ1-5; no clear D gene. CDR1 and CDR2 from the germline V gene are LNHNV and YYDKDF (reference sequence). The CDR3 has 12 amino acids. The V gene lost 0 bases and the J gene lost 9 bases, with 6 bases spanning the gap. The chain's CDR3 is CATSRDQRPQHF. CDR3 in DNA: TGTGCCACCAGCAGAGATCAGAGGCCCCAGCATTTT.

In this sample, this clonotype turned up many times. V usage is TRBV6-2 or TRBV6-3 and J usage is TRBJ2-3; D tentatively reads TRBD1 or TRBD2 (5 bases each). The germline V and J ends were trimmed by 5 bases and 2 bases, with 11 bases remaining between them. This CDR3 is built from 14 residues. Germline V lookup: CDR1 MNHEY, CDR2 SVGEGT. CDR3 in amino acids: CASSKGPNTDTQYF. In DNA, the CDR3 is TGTGCCAGCAGTAAGGGACCCAACACAGATACGCAGTATTTT.

This clonotype came up many times. The chain has TRBV4-3 and TRBJ1-6; a possible D gene is TRBD1 (5 bases). The CDR3 contains 14 residues. V was pared by 0 bases and J by 13 bases, with 13 bases between. In germline, CDR1 is LGHNA, CDR2 YSLEER. For the CDR3, the DNA is TGCGCCAGCAGCCAAGAACGCCGAGGGGTGCCCCTCCACTTT. Translated: CASSQERRGVPLHF.

The table lists this clonotype with many counts. V gene TRBV4-2 combines with J gene TRBJ2-3; possibly TRBD2 for D (6 bases). Trimming pared 5 bases from V and 10 bases from J, leaving 22 bases between. The CDR3 is 15 residues long. Germline V lookup: CDR1 LGHNA, CDR2 YNFKEQ. The CDR3 bases are TGTGCCAGCAGCAACCCGGGGGTGCTCCTGGTGGCGCAGTATTTT. This gives the protein CASSNPGVLLVAQYF.